One and the same sample provided the 5 T cell receptor beta chains below, sequenced in a study of TIL therapy for anti-PD-1-resistant metastatic lung cancer. The time point is: pre-treatment sample, taken before nivolumab and TIL therapy. Most excised metastases sampled were pleural nodules or supraclavicular lymph nodes. This was the immunoSEQ v3 assay. TCRdb's copy holds only in-frame clones and misses some; the assay was immunoSEQ multiplex PCR. The sample consists of some 12,000 clones, around 58% of them appearing once. The source material was tumor tissue, sampled at baseline. The receptors derive from a person between 30 and 79 years old with non-small cell lung cancer.

The chain uses TRBV4-1 and TRBJ2-5, with TRBD1 as a possible D gene (7 bases). Germline V gene lookup returns CDR1 MGHRA and CDR2 YSYEKL. V was shortened by 1 base and J by 4 bases, with 22 bases between the two germline ends. This CDR3 has 18 residues. The CDR3 is CASSQAPRAGGIGETQYF. The DNA for the CDR3 is TGCGCCAGCAGCCAAGCTCCACGGGCAGGGGGGATCGGAGAGACCCAGTACTTC.

The count of this clone is one. V usage is TRBV10-3 and J usage is TRBJ2-3; 12 nucleotides align to TRBD2. CDR3 size: 17 residues. The germline CDR1 and CDR2 sequences are ENHRY and SYGVKD. V was clipped by 4 bases and J by 5 bases; unmatched bases: 10. CDR3 nucleotides: TGTGCCATCAGTGGGGCGGCTAGCGGGGGGGCCGGAGATACGCAGTATTTT. Translated, it gives CAISGAASGGAGDTQYF.

By frequency in the sample, this clone is medium-sized (0.01 to 0.1%). The chain joins TRBV6-1 to TRBJ1-5; possibly TRBD1 for D (5 bases). The CDR3 covers 15 residues. Trimming removed 1 base from V and 6 bases from J, with 13 bases in between. In germline, CDR1 is MNHNS, CDR2 SASEGT. The CDR3: CASSEVAGNGQPQHF. As DNA, the CDR3 is TGTGCCAGCAGTGAAGTTGCAGGGAACGGTCAGCCCCAGCATTTT.

There are a few counts of this clone. For the CDR3, the DNA is TGTGCCAGTAGCTCCGGGACAACCTACGAGCAGTACTTC. Translated, it gives CASSSGTTYEQYF. V is TRBV19 and J is TRBJ2-7; possibly TRBD1 for D (6 bases). Germline CDR1 is LNHDA and CDR2 is SQIVND (reference sequence). The V gene lost 6 bases and the J gene lost 2 bases, with 11 bases spanning the gap. The CDR3 has 13 amino acids.

The table lists this clone with a few counts. J is TRBJ1-6 and V is TRBV11-2; D perhaps matches TRBD1 (5 bases). The CDR3 sequence is 13 residues long. From germline, CDR1 is SGHAT and CDR2 FQNNGV. V dropped 0 bases and J dropped 9 bases, with 6 bases sitting between them. In DNA, the CDR3 is TGTGCCAGCAGCTTAGAAAGGGGTTCACCCCTCCACTTT. Protein product: CASSLERGSPLHF.